This T cell receptor (beta chain) was identified in a study of cytomegalovirus exposure and HLA in healthy donors. The wider study: Early release data held some 79 million unique TCRs from HLA-typed donors.

This CDR3 is built from 15 residues. V lost 1 base and J 4 bases, leaving 14 bases between the germline ends. Germline loops: CDR1 MGHRA, CDR2 YSYEKL. 13 Jbeta primers and 60 Vbeta primers were used for the PCR. Clones were read by immunoSEQ multiplex PCR, and TCRdb kept only the in-frame ones, dropping some. This sample has 150,000 to 170,000 clones, with roughly 80% found just once. Study-wide results and caveats: The study labeled more than 150 TCR beta chains cytomegalovirus-associated.

Comments on this clone: No antigen is known for it.

The source material was PBMCs. The rearrangement joins TRBV4-1 to TRBJ2-7; possibly TRBD2 for D (5 bases). This receptor was taken from a man aged 18 to 29 in good health and CMV-seronegative. The CDR3 nucleotides are TGCGCCAGCAGCCAAGTCGGGTCGGAGGAGTACGAGCAGTACTTC. Protein product: CASSQVGSEEYEQYF.